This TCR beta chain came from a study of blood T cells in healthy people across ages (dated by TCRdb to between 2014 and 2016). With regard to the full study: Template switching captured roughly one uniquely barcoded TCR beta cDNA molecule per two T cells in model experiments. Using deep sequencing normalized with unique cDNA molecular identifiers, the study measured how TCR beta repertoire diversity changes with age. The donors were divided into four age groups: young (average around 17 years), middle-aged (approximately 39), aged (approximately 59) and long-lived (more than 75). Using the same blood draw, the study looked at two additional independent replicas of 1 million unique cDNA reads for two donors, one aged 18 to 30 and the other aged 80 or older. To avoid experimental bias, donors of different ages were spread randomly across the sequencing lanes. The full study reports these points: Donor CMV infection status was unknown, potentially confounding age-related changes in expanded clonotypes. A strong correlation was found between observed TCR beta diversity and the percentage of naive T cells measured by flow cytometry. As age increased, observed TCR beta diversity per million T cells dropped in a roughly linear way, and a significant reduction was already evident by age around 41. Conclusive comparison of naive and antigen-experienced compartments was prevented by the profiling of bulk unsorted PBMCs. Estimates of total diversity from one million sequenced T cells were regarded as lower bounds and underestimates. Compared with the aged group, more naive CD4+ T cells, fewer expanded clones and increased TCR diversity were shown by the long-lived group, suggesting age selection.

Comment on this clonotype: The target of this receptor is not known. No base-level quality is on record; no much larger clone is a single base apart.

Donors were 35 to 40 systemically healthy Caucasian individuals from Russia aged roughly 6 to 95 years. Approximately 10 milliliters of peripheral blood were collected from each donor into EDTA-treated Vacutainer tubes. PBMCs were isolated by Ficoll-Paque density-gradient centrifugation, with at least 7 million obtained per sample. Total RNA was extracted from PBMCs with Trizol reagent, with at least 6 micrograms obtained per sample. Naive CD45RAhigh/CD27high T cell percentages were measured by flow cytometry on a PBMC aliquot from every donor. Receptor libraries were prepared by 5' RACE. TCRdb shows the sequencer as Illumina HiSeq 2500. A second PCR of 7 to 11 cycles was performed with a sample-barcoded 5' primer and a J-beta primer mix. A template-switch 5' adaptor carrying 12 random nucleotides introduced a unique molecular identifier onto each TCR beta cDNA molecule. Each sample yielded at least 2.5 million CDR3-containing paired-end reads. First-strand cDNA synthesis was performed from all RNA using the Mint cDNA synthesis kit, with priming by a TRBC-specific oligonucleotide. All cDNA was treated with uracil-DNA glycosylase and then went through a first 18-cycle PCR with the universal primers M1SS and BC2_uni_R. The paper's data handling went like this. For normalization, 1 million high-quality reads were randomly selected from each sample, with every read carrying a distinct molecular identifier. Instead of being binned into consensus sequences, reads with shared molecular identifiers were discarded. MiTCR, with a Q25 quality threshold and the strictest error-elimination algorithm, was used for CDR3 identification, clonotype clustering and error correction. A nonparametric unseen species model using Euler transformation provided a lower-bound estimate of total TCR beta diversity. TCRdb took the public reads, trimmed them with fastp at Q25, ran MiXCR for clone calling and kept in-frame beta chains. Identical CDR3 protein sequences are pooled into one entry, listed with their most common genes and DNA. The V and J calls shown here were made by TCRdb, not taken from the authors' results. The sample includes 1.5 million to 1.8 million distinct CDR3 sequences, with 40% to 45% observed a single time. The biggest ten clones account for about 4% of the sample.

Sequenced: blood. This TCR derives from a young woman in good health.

The DNA reads TGTGCCAGCAGCTTAGGGGGAGGCTCAATTGGAAATGAAAAACTGTTTTTT. This encodes CASSLGGGSIGNEKLFF. The rearrangement joined TRBV13 to TRBJ1-4, with the identity of the D gene unclear. The germline V gene (reference sequence) provides CDR1 PRHDT and CDR2 FYEKMQ. The junction carries 16 bases between V and J, which are trimmed by 0 bases and 5 bases respectively. The CDR3 contains 17 residues, cysteine and phenylalanine counted. Of the read, only the CDR3 DNA is kept; its 51 bases are in frame from base 1.